Listed below are T cell receptor beta chains from one sample, sequenced in a study of response to subunit inactivated influenza vaccine. One entry per CDR3 protein, called by TCRdb with MiXCR from the RT-PCR reads. The table records approximately 300,000 distinct CDR3 sequences, around 20% of them present only once. The material was PBMCs from blood, obtained 21 months after vaccination. These receptors all come from a man aged 50 to 75 who received an inactivated influenza vaccine. The CDR3 runs from the conserved cysteine through the conserved F or W. Fields, in order: clone size, J gene, D gene, V gene, CDR3 DNA, CDR3 protein. The D gene is left open where the match is weak. Not all rows give a size; the values are once, few, many and, for expanded clones, a class.

>NA|TRBJ2-7|NA|TRBV15
TGTGCCACCAGCACCGGAGGACAGCTTTCCTCCTACGAGCAGTACTTC
CATSTGGQLSSYEQYF
>NA|TRBJ2-7|NA|TRBV4-1
TGCGCCAGCAGCCACCCAGCAGGGAAGATCAACGAGCAGTACTTC
CASSHPAGKINEQYF
>NA|TRBJ2-7|TRBD2|TRBV28
TGTGCCAGCAGTTTATTGGAGGGACTAGCGGGAGTCGTCGGCGAGCAGTACTTC
CASSLLEGLAGVVGEQYF
>NA|TRBJ1-3|NA|TRBV4-2
TGTGCCAGCAGCCAAGTAGGAGTCTCTGGAAACACCATATATTTT
CASSQVGVSGNTIYF
>NA|TRBJ2-5|NA|TRBV5-1
TGCGCCAGCAGCTTGGATCTAGTGGGTGGGGAGACCCAGTACTTC
CASSLDLVGGETQYF
>NA|TRBJ2-7|NA|TRBV5-1
TGCGCCAGCAGCACCGGACAGGAGCAGTACTTC
CASSTGQEQYF
>once|TRBJ2-7|NA|TRBV5-5
TGTGCCAGCAGCCAGAACCTAGGGGGCTCCTACGAGCAGTACTTC
CASSQNLGGSYEQYF
>few|TRBJ2-1|TRBD2|TRBV5-1
TGCGCCAGCAGCTTCGGGCGGGGGGGCTTCAATGAGCAGTTCTTC
CASSFGRGGFNEQFF
>many|TRBJ1-1|TRBD1|TRBV5-1
TGCGCCAGCAGCTTCTCAGGGGGCGTGAACACTGAAGCTTTCTTT
CASSFSGGVNTEAFF
>few|TRBJ1-2|TRBD1|TRBV12-3/TRBV12-4
TGTGCCAGCAGTAGTAACAGGGGACCCTATGGCTACACCTTC
CASSSNRGPYGYTF
>NA|TRBJ2-1|NA|TRBV12-3/TRBV12-4
TGTGCCAGCAGCTTCCCGGGAAATGAGCAGTTCTTC
CASSFPGNEQFF
>NA|TRBJ2-4|NA|TRBV30
TGTGCCTGGAGTCCAAAAACCGGGGGAAACATTCAGTACTTC
CAWSPKTGGNIQYF
>NA|TRBJ1-4|NA|TRBV12-3/TRBV12-4
TGTGCCAGCAGTTTGTTACTGGGGGAACTGTTTTTT
CASSLLLGELFF
>few|TRBJ2-1|NA|TRBV7-2
TGTGCCAGCAGTCACGGGACATTCATCGAGCAGTTCTTC
CASSHGTFIEQFF
>few|TRBJ2-2|NA|TRBV15
TGTGCCACCAGGGGACAAGCGAACACCGGGGAGCTGTTTTTT
CATRGQANTGELFF
>NA|TRBJ1-1|NA|TRBV20-1
TGCAGTGCTTTTCCCAGGGGAAGGTTCACTGAAGCTTTCTTT
CSAFPRGRFTEAFF
>NA|TRBJ2-5|NA|TRBV12-3/TRBV12-4
TGTGCCAGCAGTTTAAGTATATTCCGGAGGGGCCAAGAGACCCAGTACTTC
CASSLSIFRRGQETQYF
>few|TRBJ2-1|NA|TRBV29-1
TGCAGCGTTGCTGAGGGGGTGATGGGGAATGAGCAGTTCTTC
CSVAEGVMGNEQFF
>few|TRBJ2-1|TRBD2|TRBV14
TGTGCCAGCAGCCAAATGGGAGGGACTAGCGGGTACAATGAGCAGTTCTTC
CASSQMGGTSGYNEQFF
>few|TRBJ1-1|TRBD1|TRBV27
TGTGCCAGCAGTCAAACAGGGGGGATGAATGAAGCTTTCTTT
CASSQTGGMNEAFF
>NA|TRBJ2-2|TRBD2|TRBV11-1
TGTGCCAGCAGCTTCCCGGGACTAGCGGGAATCGGGAACACCGGGGAGCTGTTTTTT
CASSFPGLAGIGNTGELFF
>NA|TRBJ2-2|TRBD2|TRBV29-1
TGCAGCGTCGAGGGACTAGCGGGCGGGGTCGGGGAGCTGTTTTTT
CSVEGLAGGVGELFF
>NA|TRBJ1-1|TRBD1|TRBV5-1
TGCGCCAGCAGCTTCTCAGGGGGTATGAACACTGAAGCTTTCTTT
CASSFSGGMNTEAFF
>few|TRBJ1-3|NA|TRBV7-2
TGTGCCAGCAGCCCCGGATTGGGCTCTGGAAACACCATATATTTT
CASSPGLGSGNTIYF
>many|TRBJ2-2|NA|TRBV11-2
TGTGCCAGCAGCTTAGCAGGGTTCACAACCGGGGAGCTGTTTTTT
CASSLAGFTTGELFF
>NA|TRBJ1-1|NA|TRBV27
TGTGCCAGCAGTCCCCTCGGGGGGCGCGGGAAAGCTTTCTTT
CASSPLGGRGKAFF
>NA|TRBJ2-3|NA|TRBV29-1
TGCAGCGTTGATGAGATGGGCACAGATACGCAGTATTTT
CSVDEMGTDTQYF
>NA|TRBJ1-5|TRBD1|TRBV19
TGTGCCAGCTCAGACGGGACAGGGCCAAATCAGCCCCAGCATTTT
CASSDGTGPNQPQHF
>NA|TRBJ2-1|NA|TRBV6-1
TGTGCCAGCATCTCCCTGCCTGGGCTAGCGACCCTTCCGGACAATGAGCAGTTCTTC
CASISLPGLATLPDNEQFF
>many|TRBJ1-1|NA|TRBV6-5
TGTGCCAGCAGTTCGGGCGGGGTTATCATGAACACTGAAGCTTTCTTT
CASSSGGVIMNTEAFF
>NA|TRBJ1-5|NA|TRBV20-1
TGCAGTGCTAGAGATCGGAAGGGGAGCAATCAGCCCCAGCATTTT
CSARDRKGSNQPQHF
>NA|TRBJ2-2|TRBD2|TRBV5-4
TGTGCCAGCAGAGTAGGGACTAGTAACACCGGGGAGCTGTTTTTT
CASRVGTSNTGELFF
>NA|TRBJ1-5|NA|TRBV7-2
TGTGCCAGCAGCTTGGGACCATGGGGCAATCAGCCCCAGCATTTT
CASSLGPWGNQPQHF
>NA|TRBJ2-1|TRBD2|TRBV20-1
TGCAGTGCTAGATCCTGGACTAGCGGGACAAACAATGAGCAGTTCTTC
CSARSWTSGTNNEQFF
>NA|TRBJ2-3|NA|TRBV7-9
TGTGCCAGCAGGCTAGGTCTGACTACGCAGTATTTT
CASRLGLTTQYF
>few|TRBJ1-2|NA|TRBV10-3
TGTGCCACCTCAATGGCACCCAACCTCTATGGCTACACCTTC
CATSMAPNLYGYTF
>NA|TRBJ2-1|NA|TRBV29-1
TGCAGCGTTGAAGTAGTCCAGGAAACATCCTACAATGAGCAGTTCTTC
CSVEVVQETSYNEQFF
>few|TRBJ1-1|NA|TRBV4-1
TGCGCCAGCAGCCAAGCCGAACAGGGTAACACTGAAGCTTTCTTT
CASSQAEQGNTEAFF
>few|TRBJ1-4|NA|TRBV29-1
TGCAGCGTCGCTACCGCCGGGACACGGGGCCTATTTAATGAAAAACTGTTTTTT
CSVATAGTRGLFNEKLFF
>NA|TRBJ2-3|NA|TRBV5-1
TGCGCCAGCAGCTTGGGGTGGGAGACGCAGTATTTT
CASSLGWETQYF
>few|TRBJ2-3|NA|TRBV6-2/TRBV6-3
TGTGCCAGCAGTTACGGAGCCGAAAGCACAGATACGCAGTATTTT
CASSYGAESTDTQYF
>few|TRBJ2-2|NA|TRBV29-1
TGCAGCGCATGGAAAGGGGGTCTTGGTAACGACGGGGAGCTGTTTTTT
CSAWKGGLGNDGELFF
>NA|TRBJ2-5|TRBD2|TRBV3-1
TGTGCCAGCAGCCAAGATAGCGGGGGCCAAGAGACCCAGTACTTC
CASSQDSGGQETQYF
>NA|TRBJ2-5|NA|TRBV28
TGTGCCAGCAGTTTAGTGGGGGGAGATGAGACCCAGTACTTC
CASSLVGGDETQYF
>few|TRBJ2-1|TRBD2|TRBV28
TGTGCCAGCAGTCCGCCGGTGGGACTAGCGGGGGAAAATGAGCAGTTCTTC
CASSPPVGLAGENEQFF
>few|TRBJ1-1|TRBD1|TRBV3-1
TGTGCCAGCAGGCGACAGGGGGGGAACACTGAAGCTTTCTTT
CASRRQGGNTEAFF
>many|TRBJ2-3|TRBD2|TRBV12-3/TRBV12-4
TGTGCCAGCAGTTTAAGTCCACCCCGGGGGGGGTCAGATACGCAGTATTTT
CASSLSPPRGGSDTQYF
>few|TRBJ1-1|NA|TRBV15
TGTGCCACCAGCAGAGATTCTCTCCTGACAGGGAACACTGAAGCTTTCTTT
CATSRDSLLTGNTEAFF
>NA|TRBJ2-2|TRBD1|TRBV5-1
TGCGCCAGCAGCCCCCTTTGGACAGGGTCCACCGGGGAGCTGTTTTTT
CASSPLWTGSTGELFF
>few|TRBJ2-3|NA|TRBV12-3/TRBV12-4
TGTGCCAGCAGTCCCCTGGGGGGCGGGGCCCGGGATACGCAGTATTTT
CASSPLGGGARDTQYF